This TCR beta chain derives from a study of blood T cell repertoires in COVID-19. Study-level information: Collection of acute and convalescent COVID-19 samples took place in the United States, Italy and Spain.

This clone was picked up one time. The V segment lost 3 bases and the J segment 2 bases; nucleotides outside the gene matches: 6. The CDR3 extends over 17 amino acids. Germline assignment: CDR1 SGHNT and CDR2 YYREEE (reference sequence). Per the original methods: Quantification of nucleated cells was approximated via reference gene primer amplification. Using immunoSEQ multiplex PCR, the repertoire was profiled, and TCRdb retains in-frame clones only, with some absent. V, J and clone size are taken as reported in that table, and D and trimming were inferred from the DNA itself. Seen here are over 200,000 clones, more than 75% observed once, and the top ten hold about 0.99%.

The sequenced sample consisted of peripheral blood. The clonotype originates from a woman in her forties who had recovered from COVID-19. V usage is TRBV5-4 and J usage is TRBJ2-7; 15 bases fit TRBD2. The CDR3 coding sequence is TGTGCCAGCAGCTCCGGACTAGCGGGAGGGGGGGCCTACGAGCAGTACTTC. As protein: CASSSGLAGGGAYEQYF.